This passage covers 24 T cell receptor beta chains from one sample sequenced in a study of CD8 T cells in Susac syndrome. Random hexamers were used to reverse transcribe the RNA input (roughly 0.5 to 1 ug). TCRdb itself ran the immunoSEQ multiplex PCR reads through MiXCR, one entry per CDR3 protein. The data hold hundreds of thousands of distinct CDR3 sequences, with approximately 95% observed a single time. Sequencing input: CD4+ T cells from PBMCs. The receptors derive from a human donor with multiple sclerosis.

The chain uses TRBV3-1 and TRBJ1-1; 8 nucleotides match TRBD1. After removal of 3 bases from V and 2 bases from J, the junction contained 8 bases not matched to a gene. The CDR3 runs 16 residues. Germline-derived CDR1 and CDR2 are LGHDT and YNNKEL (reference sequence). In DNA form, the CDR3 reads TGTGCCAGCAGCCAGGGGACAGGCCGGCGTAACACTGAAGCTTTCTTT. Translating gives CASSQGTGRRNTEAFF.

This rearrangement joins TRBV20-1 to TRBJ2-1, with 11 bases aligning to TRBD2. Germline values: CDR1 DFQATT, CDR2 SNEGSKA (reference sequence). V trimming: 6 bases; J trimming: 1 base; junction bases outside the gene matches: 11. The CDR3 extends over 17 amino acids. The DNA of the CDR3 is TGCAGTGCGAACCCGGGACTAGCGGTTCAATCCTACAATGAGCAGTTCTTC. Protein sequence: CSANPGLAVQSYNEQFF.

The chain recombines TRBV4-1 with TRBJ2-1; tentative D call: TRBD1 (6 bases). Germline V gene data show CDR1 as MGHRA and CDR2 as YSYEKL. The V end lost 1 base, the J end lost 8 bases, and 15 bases lay between the germline ends. This CDR3 is built from 15 residues. CDR3 region: CASSQVPTGMDEQFF. As DNA, the CDR3 is TGCGCCAGCAGCCAAGTACCAACAGGGATGGATGAGCAGTTCTTC.

This clonotype turned up a few times. This chain joins TRBV9 and TRBJ2-3; a possible D gene is TRBD2 (5 bases). The CDR3 has 14 residues. CDR1 and CDR2 from the germline V gene are SGDLS and YYNGEE. Deletions cut 0 bases from V and 0 bases from J, with 5 bases between. CDR3 sequence (DNA): TGTGCCAGCAGCGTAGGGACTAGCACAGATACGCAGTATTTT. Translation: CASSVGTSTDTQYF.

This clonotype was found once. The rearrangement joins TRBV7-2 to TRBJ2-1; 13 bases agree with TRBD2. Germline V gives CDR1 SGHTA, CDR2 FQGNSA. The J segment lost 6 bases and the V segment lost 5 bases, leaving 10 bases of the junction unmatched. The CDR3 loop spans 17 amino acids. CDR3 residues: CASSTQGGLAGSNEQFF. In nucleotides, the CDR3 is TGTGCCAGCAGCACGCAAGGGGGACTAGCGGGGTCCAATGAGCAGTTCTTC.

V and J are TRBV5-1 and TRBJ2-3; 7 nucleotides match TRBD1. There are 14 residues in the CDR3. Germline V lookup: CDR1 SGHRS, CDR2 YFSETQ. The V and J ends lost 4 bases and 2 bases, in that order; junction bases with no gene match: 4. The CDR3 reads CASSPGTDTDTQYF. CDR3 bases: TGCGCCAGCAGCCCCGGGACAGACACAGATACGCAGTATTTT.

V is TRBV29-1 and J is TRBJ1-1; 8 nucleotides line up with TRBD1. This CDR3 is built from 15 residues. Germline V gives CDR1 SQVTM, CDR2 ANQGSEA. V lost 4 bases and J lost 1; bases outside the gene matches: 8. CDR3 coding DNA: TGCAGCGTTGGTTGGACAGGGACTCGGAACACTGAAGCTTTCTTT. Its protein product is CSVGWTGTRNTEAFF. The entire variable domain, with the rest obtained from reference TRBV29-1 and TRBJ1-1, is as follows: SAVISQKPSRDICQRGTSLTIQCQVDSQVTMMFWYRQQPGQSLTLIATANQGSEATYESGFVIDKFPISRPNLTFSTLTVSNMSPEDSSIYLCSVGWTGTRNTEAFFGQGTRLTVV.

The chain joins TRBV29-1 to TRBJ2-1, with D perhaps TRBD2 (6 bases). Trimming stripped 6 bases from V and 10 bases from J, with 22 bases between. This CDR3 is 14 amino acids long. Per the germline V gene, CDR1 is SQVTM and CDR2 is ANQGSEA. As DNA, the CDR3 is TGCAGCGTGCAGAGGCCGTCCGCGGGAAGGGAGCAGTTCTTC. Translated, it gives CSVQRPSAGREQFF.

This chain joins TRBV5-4 and TRBJ2-7; no definite D call. Per the germline V gene, CDR1 is SGHNT and CDR2 is YYREEE (reference sequence). V was clipped by 0 bases and J by 3 bases, with 4 bases between them. The CDR3 spans 12 residues. CDR3 protein: CASSLDRYEQYF. The CDR3 DNA follows: TGTGCCAGCAGCTTGGATCGCTACGAGCAGTACTTC.

The chain couples TRBV12-3 or TRBV12-4 to TRBJ2-3, with 10 bases aligning to TRBD1. This CDR3 region has 15 residues. Germline trimming cut 3 bases from V and 2 bases from J; bases unmatched to any gene: 2. The CDR3 DNA reads as TGTGCCAGCAGTTTGGGACAGGGGACCACAGATACGCAGTATTTT. It translates to CASSLGQGTTDTQYF.

The rearrangement joins TRBV29-1 to TRBJ2-5; no firm D call. CDR1 and CDR2 from the germline V gene are SQVTM and ANQGSEA. CDR3 length equals 11 residues. V gave up 4 bases and J gave up 4 bases, with 7 bases separating them. The CDR3 reads CSVAITETQYF. The CDR3 DNA follows: TGCAGCGTTGCCATAACAGAGACCCAGTACTTC.

This chain links TRBV6-6 with TRBJ1-5; no firm D call. The CDR3 totals 15 residues. The V gene's germline CDR1 is MNHNY and CDR2 SVGAGI (reference sequence). Trimming cost V 4 bases and J 0 bases, with 10 bases left between them. The CDR3 sequence: CASSSEGLSNQPQHF. As DNA, the CDR3 is TGTGCCAGCAGTTCAGAGGGTCTTAGCAATCAGCCCCAGCATTTT.

The chain uses TRBV2 and TRBJ2-7, with a weak D call TRBD2 (5 bases). CDR1 SNHLY and CDR2 FYNNEI come from the germline V gene. The V and J ends lost 7 bases and 7 bases respectively, with 20 bases between them. The length of the CDR3 is 14 residues. The CDR3 DNA follows: TGTGCCAGCACTTCAGCGGAAAAGACGGAGGAGCAGTACTTC. It codes for CASTSAEKTEEQYF.

The genes are TRBV3-1 and TRBJ2-1, with 9 bases lining up with TRBD1. J gave up 6 bases and V 5 bases, and 11 bases lay outside the gene matches. Germline CDR1 is LGHDT and CDR2 is YNNKEL (reference sequence). There are 16 residues in the CDR3. The CDR3 loop is CASSSNWDREVNEQFF. The DNA of the CDR3 is TGTGCCAGCAGCTCCAACTGGGACAGGGAGGTCAATGAGCAGTTCTTC.

The gene calls are TRBV9 and TRBJ2-7; 9 nucleotides line up with TRBD2. Germline CDR1 SGDLS, CDR2 YYNGEE. V shed 0 bases and J 2 bases; nucleotides not matched to a gene: 6. The CDR3 runs 16 residues. The CDR3 DNA reads as TGTGCCAGCAGCGTAGGGGGGCTAGCGGGAACCTACGAGCAGTACTTC. This gives the protein CASSVGGLAGTYEQYF.

The rearrangement links TRBV29-1 to TRBJ2-5, with D possibly TRBD2 on 5 matching bases. Between the trimmed V and J ends, which lost 7 bases and 3 bases, there was a span of 12 bases. Germline V CDR1 and CDR2: SQVTM, ANQGSEA. CDR3 length: 12 amino acids. As DNA, the CDR3 is TGCAGCGCCGAGGACTTGAAAGAGACCCAGTACTTC. It codes for CSAEDLKETQYF.

The genes are TRBV20-1 and TRBJ2-7; D unclear. The CDR3 contains 12 residues. The germline V gene encodes CDR1 DFQATT and CDR2 SNEGSKA (reference sequence). Trimming took 1 base from V and 2 from J, leaving 6 bases between them. The CDR3 DNA sequence: TGCAGTGCTAGAGGTCTAGCCTACGAGCAGTACTTC. Translation gives CSARGLAYEQYF.

CDR3 DNA sequence: TGTGCCAGCACCCCCCTTTCGGGGGGACCTAGCACAGATACGCAGTATTTT. This codes for CASTPLSGGPSTDTQYF. This chain links TRBV6-1 with TRBJ2-3; 7 bases are a match to TRBD2. J was trimmed by 0 bases and V by 7 bases; bases with no gene match: 13. In germline, CDR1 is MNHNS, CDR2 SASEGT. The CDR3 length is 17 residues.

The chain combines TRBV3-1 with TRBJ1-1, with D possibly TRBD1 on 6 matching bases. The CDR3 is 13 amino acids. V shed 3 bases and J shed 4 bases, with 9 bases lying between them. The germline V gene encodes CDR1 LGHDT and CDR2 YNNKEL (reference sequence). The CDR3 DNA reads as TGTGCCAGCAGCCAGGACAGAGGCACTGAAGCTTTCTTT. This codes for CASSQDRGTEAFF.

The chain has TRBV6-6 and TRBJ2-7; no clear D gene. This CDR3 is built from 13 residues. Germline CDR1 reads MNHNY; CDR2 reads SVGAGI (reference sequence). Deletions cut 4 bases from V and 0 bases from J, with 7 bases between. As DNA, the CDR3 is TGTGCCAGCAGTTGGTCCGACTCCTACGAGCAGTACTTC. Translation: CASSWSDSYEQYF.

This chain links TRBV29-1 with TRBJ2-7, with 8 bases identical to TRBD2. The CDR3 consists of 14 residues. With 6 bases clipped from V and 0 bases from J, the junction kept 7 bases outside the gene matches. Germline values: CDR1 SQVTM, CDR2 ANQGSEA. The CDR3 protein is CSVSGTSGSYEQYF. The CDR3 nucleotides are TGCAGCGTCTCTGGAACTAGCGGCTCCTACGAGCAGTACTTC.

The chain has TRBV7-9 and TRBJ2-5; D perhaps matches TRBD1 (6 bases). The V end was cut by 1 base, the J end by 3 bases, with 24 bases between. The germline V gene has CDR1 SEHNR and CDR2 FQNEAQ (reference sequence). The CDR3 has 19 residues. CDR3: CASSLVSGAMGSAKETQYF. CDR3 sequence (DNA): TGTGCCAGCAGCTTAGTATCAGGGGCCATGGGGTCCGCTAAAGAGACCCAGTACTTC.

The rearrangement joins TRBV30 to TRBJ2-7; no reliable D call. The length of the CDR3 is 11 residues. Between the trimmed V and J ends, which lost 1 base and 3 bases, there was a span of 4 bases. Germline CDR1 reads GTSNPN; CDR2 reads SVGIG (reference sequence). The CDR3 region has the DNA TGTGCCTGGAGTGCCCTCTACGAGCAGTACTTC. The encoded protein is CAWSALYEQYF.

The chain uses TRBV30 and TRBJ2-1; D is perhaps TRBD1 (6 bases). The CDR3 consists of 13 residues. CDR1 and CDR2 (germline): GTSNPN, SVGIG (reference sequence). V gave up 2 bases and J gave up 4 bases, with 9 bases separating them. CDR3 protein: CAWSPGQYNEQFF. The DNA for the CDR3 is TGTGCCTGGAGTCCCGGACAGTACAATGAGCAGTTCTTC.